A single TCR beta chain is shown here with its context. Its antigen is unidentified. This specimen belongs to a study of T cell repertoires in cytomegalovirus infection. General study results and limits: The ex vivo response was dominated by HLA-C-restricted CMV-specific TCR beta clonotypes.

TCRdb itself ran the reads through MiXCR, one entry per CDR3 protein. The table lists around 800,000 distinct CDR3 sequences, approximately 30% of them singletons. Specimen: cultured CD8+ T cells from PBMCs, collected from culture after CMV antigen stimulation. This TCR was recovered from a human donor in good health (CMV status not recorded). Some clones in this sample may be carry-over from other donors' samples.

CDR3 in DNA: TGTGCCAGCAGTTTACTCGGAACACCGGGCGGGGAGCTGTTTTTT. It encodes CASSLLGTPGGELFF. The chain couples TRBV27 to TRBJ2-2; the D is unclear. V was pared by 2 bases and J by 7 bases, with 14 bases between. The CDR3 loop spans 15 amino acids. In germline, CDR1 is MNHEY, CDR2 SMNVEV (reference sequence).